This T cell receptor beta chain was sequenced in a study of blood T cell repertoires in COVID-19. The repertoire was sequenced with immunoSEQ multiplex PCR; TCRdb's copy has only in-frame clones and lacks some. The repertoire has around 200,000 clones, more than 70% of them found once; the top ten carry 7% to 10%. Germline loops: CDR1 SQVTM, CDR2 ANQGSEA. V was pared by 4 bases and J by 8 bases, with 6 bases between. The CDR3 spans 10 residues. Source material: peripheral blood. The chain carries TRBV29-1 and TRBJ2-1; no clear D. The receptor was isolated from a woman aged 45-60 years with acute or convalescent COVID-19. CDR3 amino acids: CSVGLHEQFF. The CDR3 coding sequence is TGCAGCGTTGGGCTCCATGAGCAGTTCTTC.